This TCR beta chain was sequenced for a study of blood T cell repertoires in COVID-19. Study context: Collection of acute and convalescent COVID-19 samples took place in the United States, Italy and Spain. Sources were T cells, B-cell-depleted T cells, or PBMCs; the material itself was cDNA or gDNA.

In the study's own analysis: Estimates of nucleated cell counts were drawn from the amplification of reference gene primers. Libraries were prepared by immunoSEQ multiplex PCR; TCRdb keeps only in-frame clonotypes and omits some of them. V, J and clone size reflect that table, while D and trimming were determined from the DNA. The table lists 55,000 to 90,000 clones, approximately 80% of them singletons. CDR1 and CDR2 (germline): GTSNPN, SVGIG (reference sequence). The junction had 6 bases not matched to a gene; V was cut back by 3 bases and J by 2 bases. The CDR3 loop spans 16 amino acids. Sequencing used peripheral blood. This TCR was sampled from a woman in her seventies with acute or convalescent COVID-19. This rearrangement joins TRBV30 to TRBJ2-1; 11 bases agree with TRBD2. The CDR3 reads CAWRVGGLAAYNEQFF. In DNA, the CDR3 is TGTGCCTGGAGGGTGGGGGGACTAGCGGCCTACAATGAGCAGTTCTTC.